A single T cell receptor beta chain is shown here with its context. This clone's antigen is unknown. The record has no base qualities; no much larger clone is one base away. The sample is drawn from a study of T cell repertoires in cytomegalovirus infection (dated by TCRdb to about 2019). Notes on the research overall: Peptide stimulations targeted recently identified HLA-C-restricted CMV epitopes, whose presentation resists viral immunomodulation, together with well-studied HLA-B-restricted epitopes. Donor HLA type was relevant to the analysis, as public TCR beta signatures indicated carriage of CMV infection together with the matching HLA type.

The run used an Illumina HiSeq 1500. In TCRdb, the public reads were trimmed at Q25 with fastp and aligned with MiXCR, with productive beta chains retained. One record per CDR3 amino acid sequence lists the most common genes and DNA. The sample includes a few hundred thousand distinct CDR3 sequences, with 25% to 30% observed a single time. The top ten clonotypes cover around 20% of the sample. Trimming removed 4 bases from V and 4 bases from J; the gene matches leave 4 bases unexplained. CDR1 is given as SGHRS and CDR2 as YFSETQ, both from the germline V gene. Including the terminal cysteine and phenylalanine, the CDR3 comprises 14 residues. The only DNA kept is the CDR3, 42 bases in frame from the first base. Taken with the paper, the label for treatment or condition translates to: in vitro stimulation with specific CMV peptide epitopes to enrich CMV-specific T cells. Findings and caveats that apply to the study as a whole: In both this cohort and an independent cohort of several hundred donors, the cumulative frequency of public TCR beta family members distinguished carriers of CMV infection plus the relevant HLA type. In the ex vivo response, HLA-C-restricted CMV-specific TCR beta clonotypes were dominant, and in two of eight donors the single most frequent clonotype came from this HLA-C-restricted group.

The clonotype was recovered from a human donor in good health (CMV status not recorded). Some clones in this sample may be carry-over from other donors' samples. The material was cultured PBMCs, obtained from culture after CMV antigen stimulation. The V and J genes are TRBV5-1 and TRBJ2-3; 9 of the junction bases match TRBD1. The CDR3 has the sequence CASSTWDRADTQYF. DNA sequence: TGCGCCAGCAGCACATGGGACAGGGCAGATACGCAGTATTTT.